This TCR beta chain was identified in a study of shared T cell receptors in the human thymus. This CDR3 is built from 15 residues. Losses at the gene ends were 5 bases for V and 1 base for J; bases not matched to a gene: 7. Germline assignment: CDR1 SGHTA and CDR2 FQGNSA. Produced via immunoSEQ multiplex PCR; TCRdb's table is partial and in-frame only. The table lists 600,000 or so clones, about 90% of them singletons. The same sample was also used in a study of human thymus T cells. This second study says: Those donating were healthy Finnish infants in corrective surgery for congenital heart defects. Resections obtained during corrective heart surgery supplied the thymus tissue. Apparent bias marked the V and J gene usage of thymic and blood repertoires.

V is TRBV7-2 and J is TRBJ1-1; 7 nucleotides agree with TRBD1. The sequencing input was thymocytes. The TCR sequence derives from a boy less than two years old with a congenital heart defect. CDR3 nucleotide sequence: TGTGCCAGCAGCACCCAACAGGGGAAGAACACTGAAGCTTTCTTT. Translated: CASSTQQGKNTEAFF.